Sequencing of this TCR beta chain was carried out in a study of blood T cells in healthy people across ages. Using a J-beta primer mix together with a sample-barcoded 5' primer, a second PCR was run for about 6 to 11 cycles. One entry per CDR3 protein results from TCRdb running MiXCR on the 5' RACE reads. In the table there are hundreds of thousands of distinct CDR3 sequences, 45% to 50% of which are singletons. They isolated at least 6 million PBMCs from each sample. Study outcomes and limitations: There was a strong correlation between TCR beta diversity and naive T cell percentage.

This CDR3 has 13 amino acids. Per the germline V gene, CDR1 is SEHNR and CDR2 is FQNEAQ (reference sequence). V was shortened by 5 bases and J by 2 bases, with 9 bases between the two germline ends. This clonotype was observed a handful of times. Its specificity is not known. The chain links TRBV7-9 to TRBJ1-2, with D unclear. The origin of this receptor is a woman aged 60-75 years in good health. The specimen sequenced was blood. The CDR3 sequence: CASSPGKNYGYTF. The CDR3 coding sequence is TGTGCCAGCAGCCCGGGGAAGAACTATGGCTACACCTTC. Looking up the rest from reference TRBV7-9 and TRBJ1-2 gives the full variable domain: DTGVSQNPRHKITKRGQNVTFRCDPISEHNRLYWYRQTLGQGPEFLTYFQNEAQLEKSRLLSDRFSAERPKGSFSTLEIQRTEQGDSAMYLCASSPGKNYGYTFGSGTRLTVV.